These 2 T cell receptor beta chains were all obtained from the same sample, sequenced in a study of early T cells in non-severe SARS-CoV-2 infection. TCRdb redid the calling of the 5' RACE reads with MiXCR, one entry per CDR3 protein. The sample has approximately 49,000 distinct CDR3 sequences, 12% seen once. Sequencing input: whole blood. The receptors originated from an adult who was a healthcare worker with PCR-confirmed SARS-CoV-2 infection or an uninfected control (not recorded which).

This clonotype was observed a handful of times. The rearrangement links TRBV7-2 to TRBJ2-1, with TRBD2 matching over 11 bases. V was clipped by 6 bases and J by 2 bases; unmatched bases: 6. This CDR3 region has 16 residues. Germline-derived CDR1 and CDR2 are SGHTA and FQGNSA. CDR3 in DNA: TGTGCCAGCAGTCCACTAGCGGGAGAACCCTACAATGAGCAGTTCTTC. Protein sequence: CASSPLAGEPYNEQFF. Together with reference TRBV7-2 and TRBJ2-1, the CDR3 gives the full variable domain: GAGVSQSPSNKVTEKGKDVELRCDPISGHTALYWYRQSLGQGLEFLIYFQGNSAPDKSGLPSDRFSAERTGGSVSTLTIQRTQQEDSAVYLCASSPLAGEPYNEQFFGPGTRLTVL.

This clonotype came up many times. The chain couples TRBV6-1 to TRBJ1-6; D is unresolved. Looked up from germline, CDR1 is MNHNS and CDR2 is SASEGT. There are 15 residues in the CDR3. V lost 8 bases and J lost 0, with 11 bases in between. The CDR3 reads CASQDWSSYNSPLHF. The CDR3, as DNA: TGTGCCAGCCAGGACTGGAGCTCCTATAATTCACCCCTCCACTTT.